These 19 T cell receptor beta chains came from one sample sequenced in a study of T cell clonality in common variable immunodeficiency. The assay was immunoSEQ multiplex PCR, and TCRdb's table has in-frame clones only and misses some. The specimen gives 30,000 to 40,000 clones without singletons; the ten biggest hold 3% to 4.5%. Sequences were obtained from peripheral blood mononuclear cells. The receptors derive from a person aged 18-70 years in good health.

This clone was picked up many times. Read sequence stops 3 residues before the CDR3 end, and the germline J gene provides the missing end. The chain has TRBV7-2 and TRBJ2-1; a weak D match, TRBD1 (5 bases). The germline V and J ends were trimmed by 2 bases and 5 bases, with 13 bases remaining between them. CDR1 is SGHTA and CDR2 is FQGNSA in the germline V gene. The CDR3 totals 15 residues. The CDR3 DNA, read in part, is TGTGCCAGCAGCTTACAGGGTATAGGGGACAATGAG. Residues: CASSLQGIGDNE. The whole CDR3 sequence is CASSLQGIGDNEQFF.

This clone was seen a few times. The read comes to an end 3 residues before the CDR3 does, leaving the germline J gene to fill in the end. The chain is built from TRBV7-9 and TRBJ1-1; 9 bases fit TRBD1. CDR1 and CDR2 from the germline V gene are SEHNR and FQNEAQ (reference sequence). The V gene end was trimmed by 5 bases and the J gene end by 5 bases; junction bases not matched to a gene: 6. The CDR3 is made up of 14 amino acids. CDR3 sequence reads: CASSVMTGGTEAFF. Incomplete CDR3 DNA: TGTGCCAGCAGCGTGATGACAGGGGGAACTGAA.

This clone appeared many times. Read data end 3 residues before the CDR3 end; the end is taken from the germline J gene. This chain connects TRBV12-3 or TRBV12-4 to TRBJ2-1; possible D gene TRBD2, 6 bases. V was cut by 0 bases and J by 7 bases, with 13 bases left in between. The CDR3 covers 15 residues. CDR3 DNA (partial): TGTGCCAGCAGTTTAGCGGAGGGGTGGTCTAATGAG. Translated: CASSLAEGWSNE. In full, the CDR3 reads CASSLAEGWSNEQFF.

At least ten counts were recorded for this clone. The read halts 3 residues ahead of the CDR3 end, with the missing end drawn from the germline J gene. The rearrangement links TRBV5-4 to TRBJ2-1; 9 bases map to TRBD1. This CDR3 is built from 15 residues. Germline CDR1 reads SGHNT; CDR2 reads YYREEE (reference sequence). V dropped 3 bases and J dropped 6; count of bases not matched to a gene: 7. The sequenced part of the CDR3 DNA is TGTGCCAGCAGCTGGACAGGGGACGCCTCCAATGAG. This codes for CASSWTGDASNE. The entire CDR3 protein is CASSWTGDASNEQFF. Looking up the rest from reference TRBV5-4 and TRBJ2-1 gives the full variable domain: ETGVTQSPTHLIKTRGQQVTLRCSSQSGHNTVSWYQQALGQGPQFIFQYYREEENGRGNFPPRFSGLQFPNYSSELNVNALELDDSALYLCASSWTGDASNEQFFGPGTRLTVL.

This clone was observed at least ten times. The CDR3 extends 3 residues past the end of the read, so its final part is completed from the germline J gene. This chain joins TRBV20-1 and TRBJ2-5; 10 bases agree with TRBD1. This CDR3 region has 13 residues. The V and J ends lost 5 bases and 2 bases, in that order; junction bases with no gene match: 2. The germline V gene encodes CDR1 DFQATT and CDR2 SNEGSKA (reference sequence). CDR3 DNA (partial): TGCAGTGCTGGGGGACAGGGGCAAGAGACC. Translated, it gives CSAGGQGQET. In full, the CDR3 reads CSAGGQGQETQYF.

This clone was recorded at least ten times. CDR3 loop: CASSLGRDRKETQYF. Partial CDR3 DNA: TGTGCCAGCAGCTTAGGCCGGGACAGAAAAGAGACC. The J gene is TRBJ2-5, the V gene TRBV7-9; 7 bases match TRBD1. The read gets to within 3 residues of the CDR3 end, and the germline J gene fills in the rest. From germline, CDR1 is SEHNR and CDR2 FQNEAQ (reference sequence). The length of the CDR3 is 15 residues. The V and J ends lost 1 base and 3 bases, in that order; junction bases with no gene match: 5.

In its sample, this clone was seen many times. Sequencing ends 3 residues short of the CDR3 end; the germline J gene provides the rest. The chain links TRBV19 to TRBJ1-4; TRBD1 matches at 10 bases. There are 15 residues in the CDR3. Germline V CDR1 and CDR2: LNHDA, SQIVND (reference sequence). The J segment lost 7 bases and the V segment lost 4 bases, leaving 6 bases of the junction unmatched. The CDR3 is CASSSRQGAAEKLFF. The covered CDR3 bases are TGTGCCAGTAGTAGTCGACAGGGGGCGGCTGAAAAA.

This clone appeared a few times. The read is 3 residues too short to cover the CDR3 end, so that end is filled in from the germline J gene. The rearrangement links TRBV30 to TRBJ1-1; D is ambiguous. CDR3 size: 12 residues. Germline V lookup: CDR1 GTSNPN, CDR2 SVGIG (reference sequence). This chain's CDR3 is CAWSPSGSPAFF. The sequenced part of the CDR3 DNA is TGTGCCTGGAGTCCAAGCGGGAGCCCG.

This clone was observed many times. The CDR3 end is not reached by the read, which stops 3 residues before it; the germline J gene fills it in. The J gene is TRBJ2-7, the V gene TRBV5-1, with TRBD2 as a possible D gene (6 bases). Germline assignment: CDR1 SGHRS and CDR2 YFSETQ. The V end was cut by 4 bases, the J end by 0 bases, with 17 bases between. There are 16 residues in the CDR3. Partial CDR3 DNA: TGCGCCAGCAGCCCAGCCCCGGGGGACCTCTCCTACGAG. Translation gives CASSPAPGDLSYE. The complete CDR3 sequence is CASSPAPGDLSYEQYF.

A few counts support this clone. The CDR3 end lies 3 residues beyond the end of the read and is filled in from the germline J gene. The J gene is TRBJ1-1, the V gene TRBV7-6; the D is unclear. Germline V gives CDR1 SGHVS, CDR2 FNYEAQ. Trimming cost V 2 bases and J 1 base, with 5 bases left between them. The CDR3 sequence is 13 residues long. CDR3 loop: CASSLPGNTEAFF. The CDR3 bases that were read are TGTGCCAGCAGCTTACCGGGGAACACTGAA. The full variable domain, its missing parts supplied by reference TRBV7-6 and TRBJ1-1, is GAGVSQSPRYKVTKRGQDVALRCDPISGHVSLYWYRQALGQGPEFLTYFNYEAQQDKSGLPNDRFSAERPEGSISTLTIQRTEQRDSAMYRCASSLPGNTEAFFGQGTRLTVV.

Of note for this clone: The CDR3 goes on 3 residues after the read ends, and that part is filled in from the germline J gene. The genes are TRBV2 and TRBJ2-3; D uncertain. The CDR3 is 12 residues long. In germline, CDR1 is SNHLY, CDR2 FYNNEI. Trimming took off 8 bases at V and 1 base at J, with 7 bases between the two ends. The sequenced part of the CDR3 DNA is TGTGCCAGCCGGCAGGGCACAGATACG. It is translated as CASRQGTDT. The CDR3 reads in full as CASRQGTDTQYF. Complete variable domain (other parts from reference TRBV2 and TRBJ2-3): EPEVTQTPSHQVTQMGQEVILRCVPISNHLYFYWYRQILGQKVEFLVSFYNNEISEKSEIFDDQFSVERPDGSNFTLKIRSTKLEDSAMYFCASRQGTDTQYFGPGTRLTVL.

In its sample, this clone was seen a few times. This may stem from a read error, because a much larger clone lies one nucleotide away. The CDR3 end is not reached by the read, which stops 3 residues before it; the germline J gene fills it in. V gene TRBV18 combines with J gene TRBJ1-4; the D gene is possibly TRBD1 (6 bases). Germline lookup yields CDR1 KGHSH and CDR2 LQKENI. This CDR3 spans 17 amino acids. CDR3 sequence: CASSPATGNSGANVLFF. Partial CDR3 DNA: TGTGCCAGCTCACCCGCGACAGGAAACTCTGGGGCCAACGTA.

A note on this clone: The CDR3 extends 3 residues past the end of the read, so its final part is completed from the germline J gene. The chain links TRBV20-1 to TRBJ2-7; unclear D gene. With 0 bases removed from V and 3 bases from J, the gap between germline ends came to 12 bases. The CDR3 consists of 14 residues. Germline values: CDR1 DFQATT, CDR2 SNEGSKA (reference sequence). The CDR3 bases that were read are TGCAGTGCTAGAGATAGGGTGCGAGACTACGAG. Its protein product is CSARDRVRDYE. The complete CDR3 sequence is CSARDRVRDYEQYF.

This clone was counted at least ten times. The observed sequence ends 3 residues before the CDR3 terminus, with the missing tail filled in from the germline J gene. This chain connects TRBV13 to TRBJ2-1; 13 bases map to TRBD2. V lost 4 bases to trimming and J lost 7 bases; unmatched junction nucleotides: 7. The germline CDR1 and CDR2 sequences are PRHDT and FYEKMQ (reference sequence). The CDR3 is 16 residues long. The sequenced part of the CDR3 DNA is TGTGCCAGCAGCTCCGTTTTACTAGCGGGAGGGAATGAG. It codes for CASSSVLLAGGNE. The CDR3 as a whole reads CASSSVLLAGGNEQFF.

This clone showed up many times. Partial CDR3 DNA: TGCGCCAGCAGCTTGACGACAGGGGGAGGGAACACTGAA. It codes for CASSLTTGGGNTE. Given in full, the CDR3 is CASSLTTGGGNTEAFF. The rearrangement joins TRBV5-1 to TRBJ1-1, with 9 positions matching TRBD1. The CDR3 end falls 3 residues outside the read, so it is completed with the germline J gene. The CDR3 length is 16 residues. The J segment lost 1 base and the V segment lost 1 base, leaving 5 bases of the junction unmatched. The germline gives CDR1 SGHRS, CDR2 YFSETQ.

This clone was recorded many times. The read falls 3 residues short of the CDR3 end, and the missing part is taken from the germline J gene. This chain joins TRBV2 and TRBJ2-7, with TRBD1 identical over 10 bases. CDR1 and CDR2 from the germline V gene are SNHLY and FYNNEI. The CDR3 has 15 residues. The V segment lost 7 bases and the J segment 3 bases; nucleotides outside the gene matches: 9. The CDR3: CASKPFRTGGYEQYF. CDR3 bases read: TGTGCCAGCAAACCTTTTAGGACAGGGGGCTACGAG.

This clone was counted many times. The read gets to within 3 residues of the CDR3 end, and the germline J gene fills in the rest. V gene TRBV5-1 combines with J gene TRBJ1-1; the D gene is possibly TRBD1 (5 bases). Germline CDR1 is SGHRS and CDR2 is YFSETQ. The CDR3 is 14 amino acids. Trimming removed 1 base from V and 1 base from J, with 8 bases in between. CDR3 bases read: TGCGCCAGCAGCTTGATAGGGGAGAACACTGAA. Its protein is CASSLIGENTE. The whole CDR3 sequence reads CASSLIGENTEAFF.

In this sample, this clone turned up a few times. The read terminates 3 residues ahead of where the CDR3 ends, so the germline J gene completes it. The J gene is TRBJ2-7, the V gene TRBV5-1, with 9 bases aligning to TRBD2. This CDR3 spans 14 amino acids. Per the germline V gene, CDR1 is SGHRS and CDR2 is YFSETQ. With V trimmed by 0 bases and J by 2 bases, 0 bases remained unmatched. The CDR3 bases that were read are TGCGCCAGCAGCTTGGGGACTAGCGCCTACGAG. Translation gives CASSLGTSAYE. The entire CDR3 is CASSLGTSAYEQYF.

This clone occurred many times. The read terminates 3 residues before the CDR3 end, so the remaining end is supplied by the germline J gene. The rearrangement joins TRBV11-2 to TRBJ2-7; no definite D call. The length of the CDR3 is 15 residues. From germline, CDR1 is SGHAT and CDR2 FQNNGV. V dropped 3 bases and J dropped 5 bases, with 17 bases sitting between them. The DNA read from the CDR3 is TGTGCCAGCAGCTTTCTTCGAGTTAGTCCCCACGAG. Its translation: CASSFLRVSPHE. The CDR3 in its entirety is CASSFLRVSPHEQYF.